The T cell receptor (beta chain) under discussion was sequenced for a study of cytomegalovirus exposure and HLA in healthy donors. Regarding the study as a whole: Among TCR beta chains, those listed as cytomegalovirus-associated numbered under 200.

V was pared by 2 bases and J by 3 bases, with 10 bases between. Looked up from germline, CDR1 is MDHEN and CDR2 is SYDVKM. CDR3 length: 14 amino acids. Comments on this clone: Its specificity is not known.

Assay used: immunoSEQ multiplex PCR; TCRdb lists only in-frame clones, some missing. The top ten hold around 2% of the sample, which has tens of thousands of clones, roughly 91% seen once. The chain has TRBV28 and TRBJ1-1; maybe TRBD1 (6 bases). The material sequenced was PBMCs. The sequence came from a woman aged 30 to 39 in good health and CMV-seronegative. CDR3 in DNA: TGTGCCAGCAGTTTAATTAACAGGGACACTGAAGCTTTCTTT. It encodes CASSLINRDTEAFF.